What follows are 6 T cell receptor beta chains derived from one specimen sequenced in a study of beta chain features in type 1 diabetes (dated by TCRdb to between 2017 and 2018). Library preparation used the immunoSEQ multiplex PCR assay. All of the isolated RNA was reverse transcribed with the High Capacity cDNA Reverse Transcription Kit, so expressed TCRB transcripts were sequenced. TCRdb limited this immuneACCESS table to in-frame rearrangements with V and J called. A share of clones is missing; checked studies link under half to unresolved V genes, and the rest is unexplained. The sample data list fewer than 350,000 clones, and about 8% of these were observed just once. The ten largest make up over 0.8% of the sample. The sample was central memory CD4+ T cells from blood. These receptors originate from a young woman in good health.

The chain links TRBV15 to TRBJ2-3, with D possibly TRBD1 on 6 matching bases. V was pared by 8 bases and J by 0 bases, with 15 bases between. The CDR3 length is 15 residues. The germline V gene encodes CDR1 LNHNV and CDR2 YYDKDF (reference sequence). The CDR3 loop reads CATDGGQTSTDTQYF. Here the CDR3 DNA reads TGTGCCACCGATGGGGGCCAAACTAGCACAGATACGCAGTATTTT.

The genes are TRBV10-3 and TRBJ1-1, with a weak D call TRBD1 (6 bases). From germline, CDR1 is ENHRY and CDR2 SYGVKD. The length of the CDR3 is 15 residues. Trimming took 7 bases from V and 1 from J, leaving 16 bases between them. CDR3 protein: CAIKVTGTSNTEAFF. The CDR3 nucleotides are TGTGCCATCAAGGTAACCGGGACATCGAACACTGAAGCTTTCTTT.

This clone was detected ten times or more. This specimen includes other DNA sequences encoding the same CDR3. CDR3 nucleotide sequence: TGTGCCAGCAGTTCCGCGAGCAATCAGCCCCAGCATTTT. This translates into CASSSASNQPQHF. The gene calls are TRBV6-6 and TRBJ1-5, with D unclear. The CDR3 totals 13 residues. Trimming pared 4 bases from V and 1 base from J, leaving 5 bases between. From germline, CDR1 is MNHNY and CDR2 SVGAGI (reference sequence).

Comments on this clone: The same CDR3 also results from other DNA sequences found in this sample. The chain links TRBV4-3 to TRBJ2-3; no clear D. The germline V gene encodes CDR1 LGHNA and CDR2 YSLEER. This CDR3 comprises 12 residues. The V gene lost 0 bases and the J gene lost 6 bases, with 4 bases spanning the gap. In DNA form, the CDR3 reads TGCGCCAGCAGCCAAGACCGTGATACGCAGTATTTT. Residues: CASSQDRDTQYF.

Only a few counts were recorded for this clone. This rearrangement joins TRBV27 to TRBJ1-2, with a tentative D call TRBD1 (5 bases). Per the germline V gene, CDR1 is MNHEY and CDR2 is SMNVEV (reference sequence). V lost 6 bases and J 8 bases, leaving 13 bases between the germline ends. The CDR3 loop spans 12 amino acids. This CDR3 reads CASSDSARGYTF. CDR3 sequence (DNA): TGTGCCAGCAGCGACAGCGCGAGGGGCTACACCTTC.

This chain joins TRBV7-2 and TRBJ2-5; no clear D gene. This CDR3 has 14 amino acids. Trimming left V 1 base short and J 4 bases short, with 10 bases between. Germline assignment: CDR1 SGHTA and CDR2 FQGNSA. The CDR3 loop reads CASSLGEAGETQYF. The CDR3 bases are TGTGCCAGCAGCTTAGGCGAGGCAGGAGAGACCCAGTACTTC.